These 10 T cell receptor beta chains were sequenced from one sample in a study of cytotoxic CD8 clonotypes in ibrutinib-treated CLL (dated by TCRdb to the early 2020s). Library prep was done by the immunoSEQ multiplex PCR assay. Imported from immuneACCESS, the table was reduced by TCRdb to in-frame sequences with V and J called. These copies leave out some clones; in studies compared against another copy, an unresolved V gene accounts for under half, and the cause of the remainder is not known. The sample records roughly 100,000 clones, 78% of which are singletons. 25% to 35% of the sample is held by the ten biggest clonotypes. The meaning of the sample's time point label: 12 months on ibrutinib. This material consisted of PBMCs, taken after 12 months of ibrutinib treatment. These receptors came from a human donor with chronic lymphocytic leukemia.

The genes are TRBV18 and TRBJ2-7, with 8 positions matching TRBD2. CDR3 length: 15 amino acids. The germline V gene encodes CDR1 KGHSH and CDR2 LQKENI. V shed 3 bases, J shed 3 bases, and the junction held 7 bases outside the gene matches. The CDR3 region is CASSPPAGVGYEQYF. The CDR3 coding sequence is TGTGCCAGCTCACCTCCAGCGGGGGTCGGCTACGAGCAGTACTTC.

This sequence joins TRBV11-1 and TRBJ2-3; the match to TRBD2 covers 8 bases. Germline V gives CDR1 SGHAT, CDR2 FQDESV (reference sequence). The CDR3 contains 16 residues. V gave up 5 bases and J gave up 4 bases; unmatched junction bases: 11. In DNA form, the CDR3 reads TGTGCCAGCAGCCCTCGGGGAGCGGGGGCCGCAGATACGCAGTATTTT. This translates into CASSPRGAGAADTQYF.

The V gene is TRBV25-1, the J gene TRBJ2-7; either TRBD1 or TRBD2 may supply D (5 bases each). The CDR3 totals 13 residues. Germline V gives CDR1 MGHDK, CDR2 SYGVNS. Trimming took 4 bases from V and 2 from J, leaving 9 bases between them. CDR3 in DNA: TGTGCCAGCAGTGCCACGGGGCCCTACGAGCAGTACTTC. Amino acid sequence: CASSATGPYEQYF.

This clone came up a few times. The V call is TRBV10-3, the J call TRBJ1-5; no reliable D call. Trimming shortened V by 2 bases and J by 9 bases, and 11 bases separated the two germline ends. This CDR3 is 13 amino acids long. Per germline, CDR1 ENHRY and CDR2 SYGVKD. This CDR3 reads CAISETLGGPQHF. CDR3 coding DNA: TGTGCCATCAGTGAGACCCTAGGTGGGCCCCAGCATTTT.

The DNA of the CDR3 is TGTGCCAGCAGTTCTTATCCGGGACTAGCGGGATCGAACACCGGGGAGCTGTTTTTT. Its translation is CASSSYPGLAGSNTGELFF. V gene TRBV28 combines with J gene TRBJ2-2, with TRBD2 matching 13 bases. Germline assignment: CDR1 MDHEN and CDR2 SYDVKM. The CDR3 is made up of 19 amino acids. V trimming: 4 bases; J trimming: 0 bases; junction bases outside the gene matches: 8.

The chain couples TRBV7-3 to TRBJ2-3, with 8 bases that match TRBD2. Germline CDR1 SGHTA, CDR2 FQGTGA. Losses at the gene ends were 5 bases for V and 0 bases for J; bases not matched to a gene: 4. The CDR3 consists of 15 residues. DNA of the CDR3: TGTGCCAGCAGCCGGGGGGGCCCTAGCACAGATACGCAGTATTTT. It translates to CASSRGGPSTDTQYF.

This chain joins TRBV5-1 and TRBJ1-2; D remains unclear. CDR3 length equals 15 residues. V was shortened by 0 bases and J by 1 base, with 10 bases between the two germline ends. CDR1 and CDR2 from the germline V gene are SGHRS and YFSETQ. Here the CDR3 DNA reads TGCGCCAGCAGCTTGGGCCAGGCCAGTAACTATGGCTACACCTTC. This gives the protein CASSLGQASNYGYTF.

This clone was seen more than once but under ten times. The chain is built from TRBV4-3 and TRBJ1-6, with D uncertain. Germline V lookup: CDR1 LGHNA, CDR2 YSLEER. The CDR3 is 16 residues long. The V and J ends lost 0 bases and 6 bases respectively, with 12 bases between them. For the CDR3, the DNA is TGCGCCAGCAGCCAAGACTGGGGAGTTGGTAATTCACCCCTCCACTTT. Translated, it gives CASSQDWGVGNSPLHF.

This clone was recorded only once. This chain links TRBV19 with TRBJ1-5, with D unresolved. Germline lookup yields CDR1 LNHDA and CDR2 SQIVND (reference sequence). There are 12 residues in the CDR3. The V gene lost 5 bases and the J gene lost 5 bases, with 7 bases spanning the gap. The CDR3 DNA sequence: TGTGCCAGTAGTTTTAGTCATCAGCCCCAGCATTTT. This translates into CASSFSHQPQHF.

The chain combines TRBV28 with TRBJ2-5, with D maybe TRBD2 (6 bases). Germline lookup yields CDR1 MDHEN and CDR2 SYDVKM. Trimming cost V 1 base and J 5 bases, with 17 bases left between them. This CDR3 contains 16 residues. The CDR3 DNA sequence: TGTGCCAGCAGTTTATCCCAGCCCGCGGGGTTGGAGACCCAGTACTTC. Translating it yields CASSLSQPAGLETQYF.